This is a list of T cell receptor beta chains from one sample in a study of CD8+ T cells in alopecia areata. Sequencing used immunoSEQ multiplex PCR; TCRdb keeps in-frame clones, though not all of them. Of about 92,000 clones in the sample, roughly 46% are singletons; the top ten hold around 20%. Sample: CD8+ T cells sorted from blood, taken at week 24, from a patient treated with tofacitinib. The source is a human donor with alopecia areata. Both conserved end residues are part of each CDR3. The order of the fields is V gene, clone size, J gene, D gene, CDR3 DNA, CDR3 protein. D genes are given only for firm matches. Expanded clones are given a class, and other clones once, few, many or no size at all.

v_gene: TRBV4-3; abundance: NA; j_gene: TRBJ2-3; d_gene: TRBD2; CDR3nt: TGCGCCAGCAGCCAAAAGGGACTAGCGGGGGCAGATACGCAGTATTTT; CDR3aa: CASSQKGLAGADTQYF
v_gene: TRBV15; abundance: few; j_gene: TRBJ2-3; d_gene: NA; CDR3nt: TGTGCCACCAGCAGAGGTAGGAGCCAGACGGTGGATACGCAGTATTTT; CDR3aa: CATSRGRSQTVDTQYF
v_gene: TRBV9; abundance: NA; j_gene: TRBJ2-2; d_gene: TRBD1; CDR3nt: TGTGCCAGCAGCGCCCACAGGGGCACCGGGGAGCTGTTTTTT; CDR3aa: CASSAHRGTGELFF
v_gene: TRBV4-1; abundance: NA; j_gene: TRBJ1-4; d_gene: TRBD1; CDR3nt: TGCGCCAGCAGCCAAGGGACAGGACGTAATGAAAAACTGTTTTTT; CDR3aa: CASSQGTGRNEKLFF
v_gene: TRBV5-1; abundance: once; j_gene: TRBJ2-5; d_gene: TRBD1; CDR3nt: TGCGCCAGCAGCACCAGGACAGGTCAACAAGAGACCCAGTACTTC; CDR3aa: CASSTRTGQQETQYF
v_gene: TRBV30; abundance: NA; j_gene: TRBJ2-2; d_gene: NA; CDR3nt: TGTGCCTGGAAGGGTGGACCCCGAGACACCGGGGAGCTGTTTTTT; CDR3aa: CAWKGGPRDTGELFF
v_gene: TRBV7-2; abundance: once; j_gene: TRBJ2-7; d_gene: NA; CDR3nt: TGTGCCAGCAGCCCCCTGGGGACCTCCTACGAGCAGTACTTC; CDR3aa: CASSPLGTSYEQYF
v_gene: TRBV5-6; abundance: NA; j_gene: TRBJ1-1; d_gene: NA; CDR3nt: TGTGCCAGCAGCGCCCGGACAGACACTGAAGCTTTCTTT; CDR3aa: CASSARTDTEAFF
v_gene: TRBV29-1; abundance: few; j_gene: TRBJ2-2; d_gene: NA; CDR3nt: TGCAGCGTTGTTGGGGCAGGGGCGCTAACCGGGGAGCTGTTTTTT; CDR3aa: CSVVGAGALTGELFF
v_gene: TRBV5-4; abundance: NA; j_gene: TRBJ2-2; d_gene: TRBD1; CDR3nt: TGTGCCAGCAGCCCTTGGGACAGAGAGAACACCGGGGAGCTGTTTTTT; CDR3aa: CASSPWDRENTGELFF
v_gene: TRBV29-1; abundance: few; j_gene: TRBJ2-7; d_gene: TRBD1; CDR3nt: TGCAGCCCAAGGGGGGACAGGAGCTCCTACGAGCAGTACTTC; CDR3aa: CSPRGDRSSYEQYF
v_gene: TRBV27; abundance: NA; j_gene: TRBJ2-6; d_gene: NA; CDR3nt: TGTGCCAGCAGTTTAAGCTCTGGGGCCAACGTCCTGACTTTC; CDR3aa: CASSLSSGANVLTF
v_gene: TRBV10-3; abundance: NA; j_gene: TRBJ1-1; d_gene: NA; CDR3nt: TGTGCCATCGGAACAAAAGCGAACACTGAAGCTTTCTTT; CDR3aa: CAIGTKANTEAFF
v_gene: TRBV30; abundance: NA; j_gene: TRBJ2-4; d_gene: NA; CDR3nt: TGTGCCTGGAGTGTACAAGGAGAGGCCAGAGGAAACATTCAGTACTTC; CDR3aa: CAWSVQGEARGNIQYF
v_gene: TRBV6-1; abundance: few; j_gene: TRBJ2-2; d_gene: NA; CDR3nt: TGTGCCAGCAGTGACCGACAGAGGGGCACCGGGGAGCTGTTTTTT; CDR3aa: CASSDRQRGTGELFF
v_gene: TRBV6-4; abundance: NA; j_gene: TRBJ1-1; d_gene: NA; CDR3nt: TGTGCCAGCAGGGGCCCAAGGGAGGGAGCTTTCTTT; CDR3aa: CASRGPREGAFF
v_gene: TRBV4-3; abundance: NA; j_gene: TRBJ2-1; d_gene: NA; CDR3nt: TGCGCCAGCAGCCCCAGTTCGCTGACTCGAGAGCAGTTCTTC; CDR3aa: CASSPSSLTREQFF
v_gene: TRBV9; abundance: NA; j_gene: TRBJ2-1; d_gene: NA; CDR3nt: TGTGCCAGCAGCGTTGCGCTAGTCGGGGAGCAGTTCTTC; CDR3aa: CASSVALVGEQFF
v_gene: TRBV29-1; abundance: NA; j_gene: TRBJ2-7; d_gene: NA; CDR3nt: TGCAGCGTTGCGTCGGCAGGGTTTGCCTACGAGCAGTACTTC; CDR3aa: CSVASAGFAYEQYF
v_gene: TRBV30; abundance: few; j_gene: TRBJ1-2; d_gene: NA; CDR3nt: TGTGCCTGGAGTGTAGGAACAGGGATGTATGGCTACACCTTC; CDR3aa: CAWSVGTGMYGYTF
v_gene: TRBV11-2; abundance: NA; j_gene: TRBJ2-7; d_gene: NA; CDR3nt: TGTGCCAGCAGCTTAGATACTCGGATGTACTTC; CDR3aa: CASSLDTRMYF
v_gene: TRBV6-4; abundance: NA; j_gene: TRBJ2-2; d_gene: NA; CDR3nt: TGTGCCAGCAGTTCCTCGAACACCGGGGAGCTGTTTTTT; CDR3aa: CASSSSNTGELFF
v_gene: TRBV28; abundance: few; j_gene: TRBJ2-1; d_gene: NA; CDR3nt: TGTGCCAGCAGTTTAGGTTACAATGAGCAGTTCTTC; CDR3aa: CASSLGYNEQFF
v_gene: TRBV18; abundance: NA; j_gene: TRBJ2-3; d_gene: TRBD1; CDR3nt: TGTGCCAGCTCACCGCGACAGGGGGCGCCCCCCGATACGCAGTATTTT; CDR3aa: CASSPRQGAPPDTQYF
v_gene: TRBV29-1; abundance: few; j_gene: TRBJ2-5; d_gene: NA; CDR3nt: TGCAGCGTCGGTCGCGAGTACTTC; CDR3aa: CSVGREYF
v_gene: TRBV27; abundance: NA; j_gene: TRBJ2-3; d_gene: NA; CDR3nt: TGTGCCAGCGAGGGACCAGATACGCAGTATTTT; CDR3aa: CASEGPDTQYF
v_gene: TRBV9; abundance: NA; j_gene: TRBJ2-3; d_gene: NA; CDR3nt: TGTGCCAGCAGCGGGGACGCAAATACGCAGTATTTT; CDR3aa: CASSGDANTQYF
v_gene: TRBV4-1; abundance: NA; j_gene: TRBJ2-7; d_gene: NA; CDR3nt: TGCGCCAGCAGCCAAGCGGGCTACGAGCAGTACTTC; CDR3aa: CASSQAGYEQYF
v_gene: TRBV29-1; abundance: few; j_gene: TRBJ2-1; d_gene: NA; CDR3nt: TGCAGCGTTGTTTGGCGTCCTTCCTACAATGAGCAGTTCTTC; CDR3aa: CSVVWRPSYNEQFF
v_gene: TRBV25-1; abundance: NA; j_gene: TRBJ1-1; d_gene: NA; CDR3nt: TGTGCCAGCAGTGACGGAGGGACTTTCACTGAAGCTTTCTTT; CDR3aa: CASSDGGTFTEAFF
v_gene: TRBV30; abundance: NA; j_gene: TRBJ2-6; d_gene: TRBD1; CDR3nt: TGTGCCTGGAGTGTACCGGACAGGGCCCCTGGGGCCAACGTCCTGACTTTC; CDR3aa: CAWSVPDRAPGANVLTF
v_gene: TRBV29-1; abundance: NA; j_gene: TRBJ1-2; d_gene: NA; CDR3nt: TGCAGCGTTGAAGGGCCAGACCAGTGGGATTTTAACTATGGCTACACCTTC; CDR3aa: CSVEGPDQWDFNYGYTF
v_gene: TRBV9; abundance: NA; j_gene: TRBJ2-5; d_gene: NA; CDR3nt: TGTGCCAGCAGCGTCTACAGGGAAGAGACCCAGTACTTC; CDR3aa: CASSVYREETQYF
v_gene: TRBV27; abundance: NA; j_gene: TRBJ2-3; d_gene: TRBD2; CDR3nt: TGTGCCAGCAGCTTACTAGCGGAGAGCACAGATACGCAGTATTTT; CDR3aa: CASSLLAESTDTQYF
v_gene: TRBV30; abundance: few; j_gene: TRBJ2-1; d_gene: NA; CDR3nt: TGTGCCTGGAGTCCCGGGACATACTACAATGAGCAGTTCTTC; CDR3aa: CAWSPGTYYNEQFF
v_gene: TRBV7-3; abundance: NA; j_gene: TRBJ1-1; d_gene: TRBD1; CDR3nt: TGTGCCAGCAGCTTCGTCAGGGGGCGGGACACTGAAGCTTTCTTT; CDR3aa: CASSFVRGRDTEAFF
v_gene: TRBV15; abundance: NA; j_gene: TRBJ1-4; d_gene: NA; CDR3nt: TGTGCCACCAGCAGAGATCGGTTGGTACTGTTTTTT; CDR3aa: CATSRDRLVLFF
v_gene: TRBV7-8; abundance: once; j_gene: TRBJ2-5; d_gene: NA; CDR3nt: TGTGCCAGCAGCTTAGACCCCGGGTACCAAGAGACCCAGTACTTC; CDR3aa: CASSLDPGYQETQYF
v_gene: TRBV30; abundance: NA; j_gene: TRBJ2-7; d_gene: TRBD1; CDR3nt: TGTGCCTGGAGTCGCGGACAGGGGGCAACCGAGCAGTACTTC; CDR3aa: CAWSRGQGATEQYF
v_gene: TRBV7-2; abundance: NA; j_gene: TRBJ2-7; d_gene: TRBD1; CDR3nt: TGTGCCAGCAGCCTGGGACAGGATGAGCTCTCCTACGAGCAGTACTTC; CDR3aa: CASSLGQDELSYEQYF
v_gene: TRBV29-1; abundance: NA; j_gene: TRBJ1-1; d_gene: NA; CDR3nt: TGCAGCGTTGTCACAGCTGCTGAAGCTTTCTTT; CDR3aa: CSVVTAAEAFF
v_gene: TRBV9; abundance: NA; j_gene: TRBJ2-1; d_gene: NA; CDR3nt: TGTGCCAGCAGCGCCAGCGTGAGCAGGGATGAGCAGTTCTTC; CDR3aa: CASSASVSRDEQFF
v_gene: TRBV7-9; abundance: NA; j_gene: TRBJ2-5; d_gene: TRBD1; CDR3nt: TGTGCCAGCAGCTCCAGGGGGCGAGGGGAGACCCAGTACTTC; CDR3aa: CASSSRGRGETQYF
v_gene: TRBV5-1; abundance: NA; j_gene: TRBJ2-1; d_gene: TRBD2; CDR3nt: TGCGCCAGCAGAGCGGGAGGCCTCACGAGCTCCTACAATGAGCAGTTCTTC; CDR3aa: CASRAGGLTSSYNEQFF
v_gene: TRBV7-2; abundance: NA; j_gene: TRBJ2-7; d_gene: NA; CDR3nt: TGTGCCAGCAGCTTGGGTGACAGTCCCTACGAGCAGTACTTC; CDR3aa: CASSLGDSPYEQYF
v_gene: TRBV4-1; abundance: few; j_gene: TRBJ2-5; d_gene: TRBD2; CDR3nt: TGCGCCAGCAGCCCACAAGCGGGGGCGGGAGAGACCCAGTACTTC; CDR3aa: CASSPQAGAGETQYF
v_gene: TRBV30; abundance: NA; j_gene: TRBJ1-1; d_gene: NA; CDR3nt: TGTGCCTGGGGTAAGGGTAGAGGGAACACTGAAGCTTTCTTT; CDR3aa: CAWGKGRGNTEAFF
v_gene: TRBV5-1; abundance: NA; j_gene: TRBJ2-7; d_gene: NA; CDR3nt: TGCGCCAGCAGCTTGGGCAGGGATAGGACCTACGAGCAGTACTTC; CDR3aa: CASSLGRDRTYEQYF
v_gene: TRBV4-1; abundance: NA; j_gene: TRBJ2-3; d_gene: TRBD2; CDR3nt: TGCGCCAGCAGCTCCCGTAGCGGGAGCCCCGGGGATACGCAGTATTTT; CDR3aa: CASSSRSGSPGDTQYF
v_gene: TRBV29-1; abundance: NA; j_gene: TRBJ2-1; d_gene: TRBD2; CDR3nt: TGCAGCGTTGAAGATCTCGGAAGCGGGAGTCTCTATGAGCAGTTCTTC; CDR3aa: CSVEDLGSGSLYEQFF
v_gene: TRBV9; abundance: few; j_gene: TRBJ2-5; d_gene: TRBD2; CDR3nt: TGTGCCAGCAGCGTAAAGGGGCTAGCGGGACAAGAGACCCAGTACTTC; CDR3aa: CASSVKGLAGQETQYF
v_gene: TRBV29-1; abundance: few; j_gene: TRBJ2-1; d_gene: NA; CDR3nt: TGCAGCGTATGGACAGCGTACAATGAGCAGTTCTTC; CDR3aa: CSVWTAYNEQFF
v_gene: TRBV10-2; abundance: NA; j_gene: TRBJ1-1; d_gene: NA; CDR3nt: TGCGCCAGCAGTGACAGGGGGAACACTGAAGCTTTCTTT; CDR3aa: CASSDRGNTEAFF